These 21 T cell receptor beta chains originate from one sample sequenced in a study of patients and donors after allogeneic stem cell transplantation. TCRdb re-called the RT-PCR reads with MiXCR, one entry per CDR3 protein. The table has some 92,000 distinct CDR3 sequences, around 48% seen once. The sample consisted of blood, either unsorted or a sorted T cell fraction (not recorded which). These TCRs come from a human donor who was either an allogeneic HSCT recipient or a stem cell or donor lymphocyte infusion donor (not recorded which). It is not recorded whose cells these are; they may come from a transplant donor.

Many counts were recorded for this clonotype. This chain uses TRBV12-3 or TRBV12-4 with TRBJ2-1; D is perhaps TRBD1 (5 bases). The CDR3 contains 15 residues. Trimming shortened V by 5 bases and J by 0 bases, and 11 bases separated the two germline ends. The CDR3 nucleotides read TGTGCCAGCAGTCCCTTAGGGGTCTCCTACAATGAGCAGTTCTTC. Translating gives CASSPLGVSYNEQFF.

The chain recombines TRBV20-1 with TRBJ1-4, with D maybe TRBD1 (6 bases). This CDR3 contains 14 residues. Trimming shortened V by 0 bases and J by 7 bases, and 12 bases separated the two germline ends. Germline V gives CDR1 DFQATT, CDR2 SNEGSKA (reference sequence). For the CDR3, the DNA is TGCAGTGCTAGAGATACAGGGATTCGTGAAAAACTGTTTTTT. Its translation: CSARDTGIREKLFF.

The rearrangement uses TRBV6-5 and TRBJ1-5; D remains ambiguous. Trimming shortened V by 0 bases and J by 7 bases, and 7 bases separated the two germline ends. The CDR3 has 13 residues. CDR1 MNHEY and CDR2 SVGAGI come from the germline V gene. The CDR3 here is CASSYSAGQPQHF. The DNA of the CDR3 is TGTGCCAGCAGTTACTCGGCGGGGCAGCCCCAGCATTTT.

The V call is TRBV29-1, the J call TRBJ1-6; 9 bases fit TRBD1. The CDR3 loop spans 18 amino acids. The germline V gene has CDR1 SQVTM and CDR2 ANQGSEA. J lost 0 bases, V lost 1 base, and 7 bases had no gene match. In DNA form, the CDR3 reads TGCAGCGTTGAAGTTCTACCGGGACAGGGCTCCTATAATTCACCCCTCCACTTT. Protein sequence: CSVEVLPGQGSYNSPLHF.

The rearrangement links TRBV20-1 to TRBJ2-7; D is possibly TRBD2 (6 bases). CDR3 length: 14 amino acids. Trimming stripped 1 base from V and 4 bases from J, with 14 bases between. The germline V gene has CDR1 DFQATT and CDR2 SNEGSKA (reference sequence). This CDR3 is CSARGGTRPYEQYF. DNA for the CDR3: TGCAGTGCTAGAGGGGGGACTCGCCCTTACGAGCAGTACTTC.

The genes are TRBV25-1 and TRBJ1-6, with D possibly matching TRBD1 (6 bases). The CDR3 covers 17 residues. Germline lookup yields CDR1 MGHDK and CDR2 SYGVNS. The V gene lost 3 bases and the J gene lost 2 bases, with 14 bases spanning the gap. The CDR3 sequence: CASSDYRDDAYNSPLHF. CDR3 DNA: TGTGCCAGCAGTGATTACAGGGATGACGCCTATAATTCACCCCTCCACTTT.

The chain carries TRBV5-1 and TRBJ1-2, with 7 bases lining up with TRBD1. The V gene's germline CDR1 is SGHRS and CDR2 YFSETQ. V lost 0 bases to trimming and J lost 2 bases; unmatched junction nucleotides: 7. This CDR3 comprises 16 residues. The CDR3 region is CASSLADLRGNYGYTF. Here the CDR3 DNA reads TGCGCCAGCAGCTTGGCCGACCTCAGGGGGAACTATGGCTACACCTTC.

The J gene is TRBJ1-2, the V gene TRBV29-1, with D unclear. CDR3 size: 12 residues. Trimming removed 4 bases at V and 5 bases at J, with 11 bases between. CDR1 SQVTM and CDR2 ANQGSEA come from the germline V gene. CDR3 in DNA: TGCAGCGTTGTGCGGCAGGATTATGGCTACACCTTC. It translates to CSVVRQDYGYTF.

This rearrangement joins TRBV7-2 to TRBJ2-1; perhaps D is TRBD1 or TRBD2 (5 bases each). Germline CDR1 and CDR2: SGHTA and FQGNSA. The V and J ends lost 3 bases and 10 bases respectively, with 13 bases between them. The CDR3 loop spans 13 amino acids. The CDR3 DNA reads TGTGCCAGCAGCTTCTTACCGGGACCAGAGCAGTTCTTC. Amino acids: CASSFLPGPEQFF. The whole variable domain, filled in from reference TRBV7-2 and TRBJ2-1, reads GAGVSQSPSNKVTEKGKDVELRCDPISGHTALYWYRQSLGQGLEFLIYFQGNSAPDKSGLPSDRFSAERTGGSVSTLTIQRTQQEDSAVYLCASSFLPGPEQFFGPGTRLTVL.

The V and J genes are TRBV12-3 or TRBV12-4 and TRBJ1-5, with D perhaps TRBD1 (5 bases). The CDR3 totals 17 residues. V lost 1 base, J lost 0 bases, and 13 bases lay in between. CDR3 region: CASSLGMGTRSNQPQHF. CDR3 bases: TGTGCCAGCAGTTTAGGAATGGGGACGCGTAGCAATCAGCCCCAGCATTTT.

The sample holds a few counts of this clonotype. The chain carries TRBV6-5 and TRBJ1-5; TRBD1 matches 7 bases. The CDR3 extends over 16 amino acids. The ends lost 6 bases at V and 0 bases at J; junction bases unmatched: 8. Germline CDR1 and CDR2: MNHEY and SVGAGI. The CDR3 spells CASSPLDRISNQPQHF. CDR3 nucleotide sequence: TGTGCCAGCAGCCCCTTGGACAGGATTAGCAATCAGCCCCAGCATTTT.

In this sample, this clonotype turned up a few times. This chain joins TRBV12-3 or TRBV12-4 and TRBJ1-1; no definite D call. Trimming left V 2 bases short and J 2 bases short, with 18 bases between. This CDR3 has 17 residues. The CDR3 coding sequence is TGTGCCAGCAGTTTATCGCAGGTTCTTAGGTTAAACACTGAAGCTTTCTTT. It specifies CASSLSQVLRLNTEAFF.

The chain employs TRBV28 and TRBJ1-2; D not certain. The CDR3 contains 15 residues. V was clipped by 4 bases and J by 4 bases, with 16 bases between them. Germline lookup yields CDR1 MDHEN and CDR2 SYDVKM. The CDR3 sequence: CASSSSFPLGYGYTF. CDR3 sequence (DNA): TGTGCCAGCAGTTCCTCATTTCCTCTAGGCTATGGCTACACCTTC.

The chain joins TRBV5-1 to TRBJ1-1; TRBD1 matches at 7 bases. The germline CDR1 and CDR2 sequences are SGHRS and YFSETQ. J lost 6 bases, V lost 2 bases, and 10 bases had no gene match. The CDR3 sequence is 15 residues long. This CDR3 is CASSFSETGRSEAFF. CDR3 nucleotides: TGCGCCAGCAGCTTTAGTGAGACAGGGAGGTCTGAAGCTTTCTTT.

This sequence joins TRBV29-1 and TRBJ1-1; D gene unclear. Germline V lookup: CDR1 SQVTM, CDR2 ANQGSEA. The CDR3 length is 12 residues. V was trimmed by 4 bases and J by 6 bases, leaving 12 bases between them. The CDR3 is CSVALLTAEAFF. CDR3 coding DNA: TGCAGCGTTGCCCTTCTTACAGCTGAAGCTTTCTTT.

Only a few counts were recorded for this clonotype. V gene TRBV6-4 combines with J gene TRBJ1-4, with D perhaps matching TRBD1 (6 bases). V lost 8 bases and J 5 bases, leaving 12 bases between the germline ends. The CDR3 has 13 residues. Looked up from germline, CDR1 is MRHNA and CDR2 is SNTAGT. The CDR3 loop is CASGGTLNEKLFF. The CDR3 coding sequence is TGTGCCAGCGGGGGGACACTGAATGAAAAACTGTTTTTT.

This sequence joins TRBV12-3 or TRBV12-4 and TRBJ1-4; the match to TRBD1 covers 7 bases. The junction had 20 bases not matched to a gene; V was cut back by 6 bases and J by 7 bases. This CDR3 comprises 18 residues. The CDR3 coding sequence is TGTGCCAGCAGCCTTAGACGGGACAGACCGATGATCAGTGAAAAACTGTTTTTT. Translation: CASSLRRDRPMISEKLFF.

The chain couples TRBV3-1 to TRBJ1-2, with TRBD1 matching 7 bases. Germline CDR1 and CDR2: LGHDT and YNNKEL (reference sequence). This CDR3 comprises 13 residues. V was pared by 1 base and J by 9 bases, with 5 bases of the junction left unmatched. The CDR3 is CASSQGPDRSYTF. CDR3 nucleotide sequence: TGTGCCAGCAGCCAAGGACCGGACAGGAGCTACACCTTC.

The chain combines TRBV30 with TRBJ1-2; D is unclear. The CDR3 extends over 11 amino acids. V was trimmed by 1 base and J by 8 bases, leaving 8 bases between them. Germline loops: CDR1 GTSNPN, CDR2 SVGIG (reference sequence). The CDR3 DNA reads TGTGCCTGGAGTGGTTTCAGGGGCTACACCTTC. Translating gives CAWSGFRGYTF.

This chain uses TRBV27 with TRBJ2-7; the D is unclear. The V gene lost 1 base and the J gene lost 5 bases, with 6 bases spanning the gap. The CDR3 has 12 amino acids. Germline values: CDR1 MNHEY, CDR2 SMNVEV (reference sequence). The CDR3 DNA reads TGTGCCAGCAGTTTATTAGGGAACGAGCAGTACTTC. Amino acid sequence: CASSLLGNEQYF.

This chain uses TRBV10-3 with TRBJ2-1, with 8 positions matching TRBD2. The germline CDR1 and CDR2 sequences are ENHRY and SYGVKD. The CDR3 contains 15 residues. V was clipped by 6 bases and J by 8 bases; unmatched bases: 12. The CDR3 nucleotides are TGTGCCATCAGGGAGACTAGCGCCTCTAGGGATGAGCAGTTCTTC. This encodes CAIRETSASRDEQFF.